These T cell receptor beta chains were read from a single sample in a study of blood T cell repertoires in COVID-19. Libraries were prepared by immunoSEQ multiplex PCR; TCRdb keeps only in-frame clonotypes and omits some of them. This sample yields 150,000 to 200,000 clones, of which approximately 93% are seen a single time; just under 2% belongs to the top ten. Sequencing was done on a sample of peripheral blood. These receptors were taken from a woman aged 60-70 years with COVID-19, enrolled during active disease. CDR3s include the opening cysteine and the closing phenylalanine or tryptophan. D genes are given only for firm matches. Size values are once, few and many counts, or a class for expanded clones, and some rows have none.

.,.,TRBJ1-2,TRBV7-2,CASSLGAGPSYTF,TGTGCCAGCAGCTTAGGGGCCGGCCCCAGCTACACCTTC
.,.,TRBJ1-4,TRBV19,CASSLPGGRNEKLFF,TGTGCCAGTAGTCTACCCGGAGGCCGTAATGAAAAACTGTTTTTT
.,many,TRBJ2-1,TRBV7-3,CASSLMGAPSSYNEQFF,TGTGCCAGCAGCTTAATGGGAGCCCCGAGCTCCTACAATGAGCAGTTCTTC
TRBD2,.,TRBJ2-3,TRBV18,CASSPVTSGGTDTQYF,TGTGCCAGCTCACCCGTGACTAGCGGGGGCACAGATACGCAGTATTTT
TRBD1,.,TRBJ2-3,TRBV19,CASTHRGQGTDTQYF,TGTGCCAGTACCCATAGGGGACAGGGCACAGATACGCAGTATTTT
.,once,TRBJ1-4,TRBV19,CATNRGRNNEKLFF,TGTGCCACTAATCGAGGGAGGAATAATGAAAAACTGTTTTTT
TRBD1,.,TRBJ1-4,TRBV6-5,CAKKEGGFSEKLFF,TGTGCCAAGAAGGAAGGGGGCTTTTCTGAAAAACTGTTTTTT
TRBD1,.,TRBJ2-2,TRBV7-3,CASSPLGTGTGELFF,TGTGCCAGCAGCCCGCTAGGGACAGGAACCGGGGAGCTGTTTTTT
.,once,TRBJ2-2,TRBV7-3,CASSQTAAGMGELFF,TGTGCCAGCAGCCAAACGGCGGCGGGAATGGGGGAGCTGTTTTTT
TRBD1,once,TRBJ1-5,TRBV5-6,CASSRGTGRGQPQHF,TGTGCCAGCAGCAGAGGGACAGGGAGGGGTCAGCCCCAGCATTTT
.,.,TRBJ1-4,TRBV30,CAWSVGREAEKLFF,TGTGCCTGGAGTGTCGGCAGGGAGGCGGAAAAACTGTTTTTT
TRBD2,.,TRBJ2-7,TRBV2,CASKLRPGTSSDYEQYF,TGTGCCAGCAAACTCCGCCCCGGGACTAGCTCGGACTACGAGCAGTACTTC
.,.,TRBJ1-5,TRBV3-1/TRBV3-2,CASSQFDRGGYQPQHF,TGTGCCAGCAGCCAATTCGATCGGGGGGGATATCAGCCCCAGCATTTT
.,.,TRBJ1-5,TRBV7-6,CASSLTGPNQPQHF,TGTGCCAGCAGCTTGACAGGCCCAAATCAGCCCCAGCATTTT
TRBD2,.,TRBJ2-2,TRBV7-9,CASSLDLAGAGGELFF,TGTGCCAGCAGCTTAGACCTAGCGGGGGCCGGCGGGGAGCTGTTTTTT
TRBD1,.,TRBJ1-2,TRBV5-5,CASSPYSRGRDYGYTF,TGTGCCAGCAGCCCGTATTCCAGGGGGCGCGACTATGGCTACACCTTC
TRBD1,.,TRBJ2-1,TRBV6-1,CASSEYAAVGGREFF,TGTGCCAGCAGTGAATACGCCGCCGTAGGGGGCCGGGAGTTCTTC
.,.,TRBJ1-1,TRBV5-8,CAVTLYYRNTEAFF,TGTGCCGTCACCCTCTACTACCGGAACACTGAAGCTTTCTTT
.,.,TRBJ1-6,TRBV4-1,CASSQERDTGSSPLHF,TGCGCCAGCAGCCAAGAACGGGACACGGGGAGTTCACCCCTCCACTTT
.,once,TRBJ1-4,TRBV27,CASSLSPGAGKLFF,TGTGCCAGCAGTTTAAGTCCAGGGGCGGGAAAACTGTTTTTT
TRBD1,.,TRBJ1-1,TRBV11-2,CASSRTDRGAEAFF,TGTGCCAGCAGCCGCACGGACAGGGGTGCTGAAGCTTTCTTT
.,.,TRBJ1-1,TRBV7-6,CASSLLFGRRGGTEAFF,TGTGCCAGCAGCTTACTATTCGGCAGACGCGGGGGCACTGAAGCTTTCTTT
.,.,TRBJ2-7,TRBV4-3,CASSRDILYEQYF,TGCGCCAGCAGCCGGGACATACTCTACGAGCAGTACTTC
.,.,TRBJ2-3,TRBV19,CASSRRGSTDTQYF,TGTGCCAGTAGCCGCAGGGGTAGCACAGATACGCAGTATTTT
.,.,TRBJ1-2,TRBV9,CASSVSVRGDVGYTF,TGTGCCAGCAGCGTCTCAGTACGAGGAGACGTCGGCTACACCTTC
TRBD1,.,TRBJ2-5,TRBV19,CASSPTGTGVFETQYF,TGTGCCAGTAGCCCCACCGGGACAGGGGTTTTCGAGACCCAGTACTTC
.,.,TRBJ1-1,TRBV7-9,CASSSPGNTEAFF,TGTGCCAGCAGCTCCCCGGGGAACACTGAAGCTTTCTTT
.,.,TRBJ2-3,TRBV9,CASSVREAAGTQYF,TGTGCCAGCAGCGTAAGAGAGGCGGCCGGTACGCAGTATTTT
.,few,TRBJ2-7,TRBV3-1/TRBV3-2,CASSHGRGYEQYF,TGTGCCAGCAGCCATGGCAGGGGTTACGAGCAGTACTTC
TRBD2,.,TRBJ2-5,TRBV7-2,CASSPTSPSGAQYF,TGTGCCAGCAGCCCGACTAGCCCCTCCGGGGCCCAGTACTTC
.,.,TRBJ1-6,TRBV30,CAWSVSRSTRRSPLHF,TGTGCCTGGAGTGTGTCTCGGAGCACCCGTCGTTCACCCCTCCACTTT